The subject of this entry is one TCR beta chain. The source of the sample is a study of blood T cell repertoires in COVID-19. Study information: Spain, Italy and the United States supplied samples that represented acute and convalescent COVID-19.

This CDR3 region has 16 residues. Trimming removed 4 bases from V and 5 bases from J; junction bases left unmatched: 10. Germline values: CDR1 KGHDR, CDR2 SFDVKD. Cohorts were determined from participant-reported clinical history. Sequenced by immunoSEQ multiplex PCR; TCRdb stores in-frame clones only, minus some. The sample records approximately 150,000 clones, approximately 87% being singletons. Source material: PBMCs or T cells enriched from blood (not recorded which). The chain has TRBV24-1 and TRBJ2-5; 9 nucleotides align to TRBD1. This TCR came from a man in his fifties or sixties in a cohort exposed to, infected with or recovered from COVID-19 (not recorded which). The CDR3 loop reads CATSDPRTGVMETQYF. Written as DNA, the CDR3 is TGTGCCACCAGTGACCCCCGGACAGGGGTAATGGAGACCCAGTACTTC.